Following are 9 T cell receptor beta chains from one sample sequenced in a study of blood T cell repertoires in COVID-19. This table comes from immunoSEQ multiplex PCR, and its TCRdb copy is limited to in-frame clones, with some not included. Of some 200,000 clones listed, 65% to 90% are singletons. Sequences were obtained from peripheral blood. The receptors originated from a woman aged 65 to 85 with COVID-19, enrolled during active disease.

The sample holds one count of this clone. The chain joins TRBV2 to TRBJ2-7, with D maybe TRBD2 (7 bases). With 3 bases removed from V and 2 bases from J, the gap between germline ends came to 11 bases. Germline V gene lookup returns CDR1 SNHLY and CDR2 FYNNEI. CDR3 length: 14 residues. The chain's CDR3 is CASSEGGLTYEQYF. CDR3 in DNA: TGTGCCAGCAGTGAGGGGGGGCTCACCTACGAGCAGTACTTC.

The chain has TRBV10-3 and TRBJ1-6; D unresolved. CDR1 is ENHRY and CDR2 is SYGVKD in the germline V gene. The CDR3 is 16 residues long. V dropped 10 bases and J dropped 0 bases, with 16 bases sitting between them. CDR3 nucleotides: TGTGCCAGCCAAGATTATCGGGTCTCCTATAATTCACCCCTCCACTTT. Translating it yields CASQDYRVSYNSPLHF.

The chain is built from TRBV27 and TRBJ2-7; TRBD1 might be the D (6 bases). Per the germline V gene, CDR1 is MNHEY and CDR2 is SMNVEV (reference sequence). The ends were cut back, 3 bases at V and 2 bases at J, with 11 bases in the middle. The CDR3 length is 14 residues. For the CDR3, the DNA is TGTGCCAGCAGTTTCGGCAGGGGACCCTACGAGCAGTACTTC. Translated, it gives CASSFGRGPYEQYF.

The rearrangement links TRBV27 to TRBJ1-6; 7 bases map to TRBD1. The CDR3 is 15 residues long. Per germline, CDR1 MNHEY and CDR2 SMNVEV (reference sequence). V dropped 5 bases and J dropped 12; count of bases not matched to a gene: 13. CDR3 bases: TGTGCCAGCAGTAGCCAGGGACAGATCGTTTTACCCCTCCACTTT. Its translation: CASSSQGQIVLPLHF.

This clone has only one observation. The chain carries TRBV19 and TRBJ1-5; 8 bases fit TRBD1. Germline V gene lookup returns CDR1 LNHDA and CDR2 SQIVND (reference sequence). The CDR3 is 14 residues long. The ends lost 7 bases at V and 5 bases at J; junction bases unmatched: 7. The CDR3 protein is CASNTQGAYQPQHF. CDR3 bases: TGTGCCAGTAACACTCAGGGGGCTTATCAGCCCCAGCATTTT.

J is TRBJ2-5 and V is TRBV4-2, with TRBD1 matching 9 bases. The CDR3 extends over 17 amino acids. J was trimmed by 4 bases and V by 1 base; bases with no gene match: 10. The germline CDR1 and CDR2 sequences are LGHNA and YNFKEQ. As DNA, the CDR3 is TGTGCCAGCAGCCAAGTCAAGAGGACAGGGGTTGGAGAGACCCAGTACTTC. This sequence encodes CASSQVKRTGVGETQYF.

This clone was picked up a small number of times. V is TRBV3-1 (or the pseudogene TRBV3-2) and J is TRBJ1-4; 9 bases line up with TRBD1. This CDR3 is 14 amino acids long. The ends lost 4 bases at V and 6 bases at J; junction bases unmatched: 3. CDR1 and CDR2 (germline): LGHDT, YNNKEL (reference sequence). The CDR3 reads CASSRGDRDEKLFF. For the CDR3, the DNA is TGTGCCAGCAGCCGAGGGGACAGGGATGAAAAACTGTTTTTT.

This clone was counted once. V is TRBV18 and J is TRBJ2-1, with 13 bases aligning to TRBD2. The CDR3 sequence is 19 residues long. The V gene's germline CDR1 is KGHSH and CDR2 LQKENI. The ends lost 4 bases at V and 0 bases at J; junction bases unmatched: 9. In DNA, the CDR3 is TGTGCCAGCTCACTGACTAGCGGGAGGTTTAGGAGCTCCTACAATGAGCAGTTCTTC. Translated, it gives CASSLTSGRFRSSYNEQFF. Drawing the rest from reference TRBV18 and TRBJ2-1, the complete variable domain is NAGVMQNPRHLVRRRGQEARLRCSPMKGHSHVYWYRQLPEEGLKFMVYLQKENIIDESGMPKERFSAEFPKEGPSILRIQQVVRGDSAAYFCASSLTSGRFRSSYNEQFFGPGTRLTVL.

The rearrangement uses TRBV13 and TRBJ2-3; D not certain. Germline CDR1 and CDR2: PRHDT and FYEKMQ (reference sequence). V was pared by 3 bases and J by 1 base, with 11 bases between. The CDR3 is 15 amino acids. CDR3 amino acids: CASSFYSAGTDTQYF. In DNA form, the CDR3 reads TGTGCCAGCAGCTTTTACTCCGCCGGCACAGATACGCAGTATTTT.